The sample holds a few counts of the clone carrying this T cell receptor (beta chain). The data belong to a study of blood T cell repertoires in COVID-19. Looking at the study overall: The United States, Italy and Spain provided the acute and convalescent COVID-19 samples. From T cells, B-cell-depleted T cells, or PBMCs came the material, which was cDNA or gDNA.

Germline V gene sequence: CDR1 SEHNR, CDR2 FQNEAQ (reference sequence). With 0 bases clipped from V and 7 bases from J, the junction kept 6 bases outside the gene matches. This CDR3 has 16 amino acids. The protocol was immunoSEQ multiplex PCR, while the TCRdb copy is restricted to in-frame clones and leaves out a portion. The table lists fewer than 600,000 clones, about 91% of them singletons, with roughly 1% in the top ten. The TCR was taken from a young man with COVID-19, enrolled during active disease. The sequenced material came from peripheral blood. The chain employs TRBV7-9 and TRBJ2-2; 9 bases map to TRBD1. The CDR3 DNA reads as TGTGCCAGCAGCTTAGCTCCGGGACAGGGCCTCGGGGAGCTGTTTTTT. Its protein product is CASSLAPGQGLGELFF.